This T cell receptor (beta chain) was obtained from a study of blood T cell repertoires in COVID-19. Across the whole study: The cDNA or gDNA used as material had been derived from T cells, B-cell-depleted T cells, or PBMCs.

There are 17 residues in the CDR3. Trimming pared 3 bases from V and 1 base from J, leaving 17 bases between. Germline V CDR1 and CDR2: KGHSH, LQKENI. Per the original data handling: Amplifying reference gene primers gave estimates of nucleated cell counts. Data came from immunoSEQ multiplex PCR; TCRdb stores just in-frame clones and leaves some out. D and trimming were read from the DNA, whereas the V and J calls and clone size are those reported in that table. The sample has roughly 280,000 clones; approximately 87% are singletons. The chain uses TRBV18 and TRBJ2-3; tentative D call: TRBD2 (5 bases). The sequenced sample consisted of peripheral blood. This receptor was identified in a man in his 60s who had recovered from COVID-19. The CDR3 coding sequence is TGTGCCAGCTCACCGCGGCAGGCTCTGCGGGGCACAGATACGCAGTATTTT. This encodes CASSPRQALRGTDTQYF.